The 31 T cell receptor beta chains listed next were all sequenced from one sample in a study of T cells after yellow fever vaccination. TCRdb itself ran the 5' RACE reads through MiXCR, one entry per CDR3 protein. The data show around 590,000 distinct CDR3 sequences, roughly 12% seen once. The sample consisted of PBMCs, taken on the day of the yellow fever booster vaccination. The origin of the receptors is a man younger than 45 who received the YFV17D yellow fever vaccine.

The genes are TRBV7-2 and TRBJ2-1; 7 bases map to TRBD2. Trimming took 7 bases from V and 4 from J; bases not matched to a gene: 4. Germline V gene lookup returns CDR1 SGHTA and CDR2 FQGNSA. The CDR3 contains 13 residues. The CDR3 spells CASNLAEYNEQFF. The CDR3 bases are TGTGCCAGCAACCTAGCGGAGTACAATGAGCAGTTCTTC.

This CDR3 reads CAAPGTRSSYNEQFF. CDR3 DNA: TGCGCCGCCCCGGGGACGCGAAGCTCCTACAATGAGCAGTTCTTC. This rearrangement joins TRBV5-1 to TRBJ2-1; the D gene could be TRBD1 or TRBD2 (5 bases each). Trimming took off 10 bases at V and 0 bases at J, with 17 bases between the two ends. Germline V lookup: CDR1 SGHRS, CDR2 YFSETQ. The length of the CDR3 is 15 residues.

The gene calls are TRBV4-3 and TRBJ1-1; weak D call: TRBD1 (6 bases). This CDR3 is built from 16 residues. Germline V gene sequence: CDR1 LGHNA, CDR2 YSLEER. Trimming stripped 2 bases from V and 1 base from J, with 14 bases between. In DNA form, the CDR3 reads TGCGCCAGCAGCCAATCTCCGACAGGTGGGAACACTGAAGCTTTCTTT. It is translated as CASSQSPTGGNTEAFF.

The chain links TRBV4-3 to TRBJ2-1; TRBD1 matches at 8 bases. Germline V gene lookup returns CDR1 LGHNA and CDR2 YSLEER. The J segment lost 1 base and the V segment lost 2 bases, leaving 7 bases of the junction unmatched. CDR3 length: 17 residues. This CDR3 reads CASSQQRTGLSYNEQFF. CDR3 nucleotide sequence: TGCGCCAGCAGCCAACAAAGGACAGGGTTATCCTACAATGAGCAGTTCTTC.

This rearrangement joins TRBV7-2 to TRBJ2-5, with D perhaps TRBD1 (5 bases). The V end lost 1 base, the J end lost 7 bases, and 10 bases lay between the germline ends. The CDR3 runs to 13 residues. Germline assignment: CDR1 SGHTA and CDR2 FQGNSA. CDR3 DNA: TGTGCCAGCAGCTTAGGGGGCCCAGGGACCCAGTACTTC. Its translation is CASSLGGPGTQYF.

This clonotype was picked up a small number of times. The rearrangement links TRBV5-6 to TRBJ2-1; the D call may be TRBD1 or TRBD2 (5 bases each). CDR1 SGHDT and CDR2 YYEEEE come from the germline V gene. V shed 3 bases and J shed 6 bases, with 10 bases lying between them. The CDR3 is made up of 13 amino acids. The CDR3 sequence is CASSWGPFNEQFF. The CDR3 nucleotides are TGTGCCAGCAGCTGGGGACCGTTCAATGAGCAGTTCTTC.

The DNA for the CDR3 is TGTGCCAGCAGTTCTCAGGGGACAGGGGTGTACGAGCAGTACTTC. Translation: CASSSQGTGVYEQYF. This chain joins TRBV12-3 or TRBV12-4 and TRBJ2-7; 10 bases match TRBD1. CDR3 length: 15 residues. The ends lost 4 bases at V and 4 bases at J; junction bases unmatched: 7.

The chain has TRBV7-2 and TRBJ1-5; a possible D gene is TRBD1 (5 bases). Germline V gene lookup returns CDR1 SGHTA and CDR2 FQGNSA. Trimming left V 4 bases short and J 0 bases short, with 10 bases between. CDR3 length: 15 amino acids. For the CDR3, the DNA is TGTGCCAGCAGCTCAATCCAGGGTAGCAATCAGCCCCAGCATTTT. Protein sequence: CASSSIQGSNQPQHF.

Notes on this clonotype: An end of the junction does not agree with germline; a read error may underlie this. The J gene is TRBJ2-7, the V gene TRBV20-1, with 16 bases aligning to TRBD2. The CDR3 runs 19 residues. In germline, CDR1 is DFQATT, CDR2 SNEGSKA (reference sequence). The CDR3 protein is CCARDQGLAGGLSPYEQYF. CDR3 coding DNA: TGCTGTGCTAGAGATCAGGGACTAGCGGGAGGGCTATCTCCCTACGAGCAGTACTTC.

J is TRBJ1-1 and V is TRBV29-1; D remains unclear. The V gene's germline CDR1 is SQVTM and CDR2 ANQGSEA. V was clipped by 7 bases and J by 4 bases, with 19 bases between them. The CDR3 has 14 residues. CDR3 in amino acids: CSALFWGMGTEAFF. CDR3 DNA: TGCAGCGCACTGTTTTGGGGAATGGGCACTGAAGCTTTCTTT.

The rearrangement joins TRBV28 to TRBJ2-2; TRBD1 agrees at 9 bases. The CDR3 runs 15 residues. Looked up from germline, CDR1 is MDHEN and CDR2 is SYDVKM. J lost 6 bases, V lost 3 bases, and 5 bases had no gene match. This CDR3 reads CASSFTGGAAGELFF. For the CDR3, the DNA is TGTGCCAGCAGTTTTACAGGGGGCGCGGCCGGGGAGCTGTTTTTT. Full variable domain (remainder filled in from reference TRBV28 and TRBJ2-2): DVKVTQSSRYLVKRTGEKVFLECVQDMDHENMFWYRQDPGLGLRLIYFSYDVKMKEKGDIPEGYSVSREKKERFSLILESASTNQTSMYLCASSFTGGAAGELFFGEGSRLTVL.

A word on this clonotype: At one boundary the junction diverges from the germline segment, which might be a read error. DNA of the CDR3: TGCAGTGCTTCTAAGGCCCTCTTT. Residues: CSASKALF. This chain connects TRBV20-1 to TRBJ1-1; D gene unclear. This CDR3 is 8 amino acids long. CDR1 is DFQATT, CDR2 SNEGSKA, per germline (reference sequence).

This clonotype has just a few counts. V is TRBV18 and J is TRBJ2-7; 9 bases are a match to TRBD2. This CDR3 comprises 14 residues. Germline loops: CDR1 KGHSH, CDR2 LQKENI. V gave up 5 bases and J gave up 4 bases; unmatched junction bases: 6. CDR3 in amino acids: CASSFSGRRYEQYF. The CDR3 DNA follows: TGTGCCAGCTCATTCAGCGGGAGGAGATACGAGCAGTACTTC.

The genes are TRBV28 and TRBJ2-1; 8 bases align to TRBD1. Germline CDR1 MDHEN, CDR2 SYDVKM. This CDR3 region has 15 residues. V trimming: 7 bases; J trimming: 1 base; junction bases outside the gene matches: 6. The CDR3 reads CASIITGGSYNEQFF. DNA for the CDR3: TGTGCCAGCATAATCACAGGGGGGTCCTACAATGAGCAGTTCTTC.

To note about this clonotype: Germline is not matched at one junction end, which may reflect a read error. In DNA form, the CDR3 reads TGTGCCAGCTCATCGGACAGGGACAACGGTCAGCCTCAGCATTTT. Protein: CASSSDRDNGQPQHF. J is TRBJ1-5 and V is TRBV18; TRBD1 matches 8 bases. The length of the CDR3 is 15 residues. CDR1 KGHSH and CDR2 LQKENI come from the germline V gene.

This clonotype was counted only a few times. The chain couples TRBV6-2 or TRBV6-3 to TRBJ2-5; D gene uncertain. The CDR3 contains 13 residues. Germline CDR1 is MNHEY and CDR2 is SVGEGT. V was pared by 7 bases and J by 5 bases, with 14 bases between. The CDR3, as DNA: TGTGCCAGCACTTGGACCATCGATGAGACCCAGTACTTC. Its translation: CASTWTIDETQYF.

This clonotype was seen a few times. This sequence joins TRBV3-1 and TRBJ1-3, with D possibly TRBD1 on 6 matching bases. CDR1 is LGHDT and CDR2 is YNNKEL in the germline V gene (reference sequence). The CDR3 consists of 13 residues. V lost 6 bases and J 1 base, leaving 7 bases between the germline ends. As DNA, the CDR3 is TGTGCCAGCAGACAGGGTTCTGGAAACACCATATATTTT. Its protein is CASRQGSGNTIYF. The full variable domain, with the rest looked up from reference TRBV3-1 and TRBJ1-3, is DTAVSQTPKYLVTQMGNDKSIKCEQNLGHDTMYWYKQDSKKFLKIMFSYNNKELIINETVPNRFSPKSPDKAHLNLHINSLELGDSAVYFCASRQGSGNTIYFGEGSWLTVV.

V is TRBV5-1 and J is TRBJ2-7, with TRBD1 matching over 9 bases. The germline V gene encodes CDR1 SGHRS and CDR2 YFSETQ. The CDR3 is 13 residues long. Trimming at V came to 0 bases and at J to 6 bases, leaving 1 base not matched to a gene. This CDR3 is CASSLGDRVEQYF. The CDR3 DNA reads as TGCGCCAGCAGCTTGGGGGACAGGGTCGAGCAGTACTTC.

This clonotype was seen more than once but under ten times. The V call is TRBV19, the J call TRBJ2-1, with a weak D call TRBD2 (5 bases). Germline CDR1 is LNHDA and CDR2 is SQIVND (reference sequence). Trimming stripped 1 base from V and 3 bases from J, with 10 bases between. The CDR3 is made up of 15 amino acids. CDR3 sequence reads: CASSIGAGLYNEQFF. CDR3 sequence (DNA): TGTGCCAGTAGTATAGGGGCGGGCCTCTACAATGAGCAGTTCTTC.

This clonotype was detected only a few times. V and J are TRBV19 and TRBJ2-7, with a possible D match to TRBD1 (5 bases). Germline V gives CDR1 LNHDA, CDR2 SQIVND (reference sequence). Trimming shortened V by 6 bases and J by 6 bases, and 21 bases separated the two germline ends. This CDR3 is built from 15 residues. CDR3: CASRQPGAKEFEQYF. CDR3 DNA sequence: TGTGCCAGTAGACAACCTGGGGCCAAGGAATTCGAGCAGTACTTC. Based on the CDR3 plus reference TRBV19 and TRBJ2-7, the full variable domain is DGGITQSPKYLFRKEGQNVTLSCEQNLNHDAMYWYRQDPGQGLRLIYYSQIVNDFQKGDIAEGYSVSREKKESFPLTVTSAQKNPTAFYLCASRQPGAKEFEQYFGPGTRLTVT.

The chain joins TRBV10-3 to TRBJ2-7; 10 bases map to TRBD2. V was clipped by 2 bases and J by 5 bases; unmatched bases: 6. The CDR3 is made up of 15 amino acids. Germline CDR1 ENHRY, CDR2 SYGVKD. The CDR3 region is CAISEVVAGGDEQYF. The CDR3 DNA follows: TGTGCCATCAGTGAGGTAGTAGCGGGAGGCGACGAGCAGTACTTC.

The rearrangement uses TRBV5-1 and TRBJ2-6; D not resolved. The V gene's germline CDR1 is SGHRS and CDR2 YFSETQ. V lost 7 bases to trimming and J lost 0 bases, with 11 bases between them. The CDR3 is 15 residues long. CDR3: CASGIGSSGANVLTF. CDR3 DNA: TGCGCCAGCGGAATAGGCAGCTCTGGGGCCAACGTCCTGACTTTC.

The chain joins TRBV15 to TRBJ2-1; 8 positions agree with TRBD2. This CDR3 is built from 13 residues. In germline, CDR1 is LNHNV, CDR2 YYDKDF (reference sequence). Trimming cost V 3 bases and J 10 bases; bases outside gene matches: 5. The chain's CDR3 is CATSSSGVWEQFF. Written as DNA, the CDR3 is TGTGCCACCAGCAGTAGCGGGGTGTGGGAGCAGTTCTTC.

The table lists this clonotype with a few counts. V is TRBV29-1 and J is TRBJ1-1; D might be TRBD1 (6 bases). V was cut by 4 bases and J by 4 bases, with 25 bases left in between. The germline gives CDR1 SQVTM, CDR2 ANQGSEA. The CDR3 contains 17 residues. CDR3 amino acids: CSVGGERAGAGGTEAFF. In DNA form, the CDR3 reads TGCAGCGTTGGGGGGGAAAGAGCAGGGGCCGGGGGCACTGAAGCTTTCTTT.

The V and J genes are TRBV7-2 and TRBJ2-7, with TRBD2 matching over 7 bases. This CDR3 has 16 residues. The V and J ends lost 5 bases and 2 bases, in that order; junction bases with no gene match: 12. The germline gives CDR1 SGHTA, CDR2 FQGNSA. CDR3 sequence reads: CASSPGGGTAAYEQYF. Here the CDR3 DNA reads TGTGCCAGCAGCCCCGGGGGAGGGACGGCAGCCTACGAGCAGTACTTC. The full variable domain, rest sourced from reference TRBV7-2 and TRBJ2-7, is GAGVSQSPSNKVTEKGKDVELRCDPISGHTALYWYRQSLGQGLEFLIYFQGNSAPDKSGLPSDRFSAERTGGSVSTLTIQRTQQEDSAVYLCASSPGGGTAAYEQYFGPGTRLTVT.

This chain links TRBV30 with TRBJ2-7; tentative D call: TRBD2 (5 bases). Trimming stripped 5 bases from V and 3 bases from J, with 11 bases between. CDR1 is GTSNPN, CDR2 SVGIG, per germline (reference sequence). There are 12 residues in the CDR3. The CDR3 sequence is CAWSILGYEQYF. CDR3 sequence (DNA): TGTGCCTGGTCTATACTAGGCTACGAGCAGTACTTC.

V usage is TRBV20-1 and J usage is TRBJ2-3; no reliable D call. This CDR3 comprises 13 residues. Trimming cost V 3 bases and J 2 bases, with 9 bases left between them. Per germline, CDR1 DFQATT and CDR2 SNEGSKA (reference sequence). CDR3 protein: CSASYSLTDTQYF. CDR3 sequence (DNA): TGCAGTGCTAGCTACTCCCTCACAGATACGCAGTATTTT.

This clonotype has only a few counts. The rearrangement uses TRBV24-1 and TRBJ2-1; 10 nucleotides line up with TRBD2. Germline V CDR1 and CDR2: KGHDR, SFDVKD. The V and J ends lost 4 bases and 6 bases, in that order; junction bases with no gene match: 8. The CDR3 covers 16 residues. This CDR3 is CATSDLPGLASNEQFF. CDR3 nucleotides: TGTGCCACCAGTGACCTACCGGGACTAGCGAGCAATGAGCAGTTCTTC.

Written as DNA, the CDR3 is TGTGCCAGCAGCCGAGGACAGCTCCAAGAGACCCAGTACTTC. This translates into CASSRGQLQETQYF. V is TRBV11-2 and J is TRBJ2-5; possible D gene TRBD1, 6 bases. Trimming removed 5 bases from V and 1 base from J, with 11 bases in between. Germline CDR1 reads SGHAT; CDR2 reads FQNNGV. This CDR3 is built from 14 residues.

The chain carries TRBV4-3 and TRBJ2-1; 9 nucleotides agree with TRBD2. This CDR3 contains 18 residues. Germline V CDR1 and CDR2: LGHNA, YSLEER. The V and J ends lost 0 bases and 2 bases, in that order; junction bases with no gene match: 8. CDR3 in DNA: TGCGCCAGCAGCCAAGATGCTCTAGCGGGGCCGACCTACAATGAGCAGTTCTTC. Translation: CASSQDALAGPTYNEQFF.

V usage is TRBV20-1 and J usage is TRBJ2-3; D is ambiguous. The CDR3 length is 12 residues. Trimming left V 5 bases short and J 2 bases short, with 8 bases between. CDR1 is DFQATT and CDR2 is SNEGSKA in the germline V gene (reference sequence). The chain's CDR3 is CSAALYTDTQYF. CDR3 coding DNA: TGCAGTGCTGCCTTATACACAGATACGCAGTATTTT.